Reported below is one T cell receptor beta chain. Its specific antigen is unknown. No base-level quality is on record; no much larger clone is a single base apart. The library was produced with 5' RACE. These reads were obtained on a NextSeq 500. To correct for sequencing error and PCR bias, the TCR library protocol tagged individual cDNA molecules with unique molecular identifiers. Both TCR alpha and beta chains were sequenced, and tight co-correlation was observed between alpha and beta sequence abundances in each sample. In the source study's methods: V gene, J gene and CDR3 annotation of TCR sequences was performed with Decombinator V4. Expanded TCRs were defined as changing significantly between any two time points under a Poisson model with p below 0.0001. TCR abundances were normalised to the total number of TCRs sequenced in each sample and reported as counts per million. TRAV1-2 paired with TRAJ12, TRAJ20 or TRAJ33 defined MAIT TCRs, while TRAV10 paired with TRAJ18 defined iNKT TCRs. VDJdb, accessed 1 November 2021, was searched for CMV, EBV and SARS-CoV-2 annotated TCRs, excluding TCRs annotated for multiple antigens. TCRdb reanalyzed the raw reads on its own, using fastp at Q25 for trimming and MiXCR for clone calling, and kept in-frame beta chains. Identical CDR3 proteins give one entry, which carries the most common genes and DNA. The V and J calls and clone size are TCRdb's, not the authors'. The sample includes approximately 85,000 distinct CDR3 sequences, with 9% to 15% observed a single time. 6.5% of the sample lies in the top ten.

This specimen belongs to a study of early T cells in non-severe SARS-CoV-2 infection (dated by TCRdb to the early 2020s). At the level of the whole study: Because TCR sequencing was done on bulk RNA from unsorted whole blood, the alpha and beta chains could not be paired. Summary of the overall study and its limitations: VDJdb matching was skewed toward anti-spike CD8 responses and likely underestimated virus-specific expansions by missing private and CD4 specificities.

This was a case-control study nested in a cohort of healthcare workers in London, UK, who had nasopharyngeal swab PCR tests and blood samples taken every week. Healthcare workers were enrolled in the week of the UK lockdown, from 23 to 31 March 2020, and were followed every week for up to roughly 16 weeks. V is reduced by 1 base and J by 6 bases, leaving a spacing of 22 bases between them. Counted from cysteine to phenylalanine, this CDR3 has 16 amino acids. Just CDR3 DNA is preserved here, 48 bases in frame from base 1. The germline V gene (reference sequence) supplies CDR1 DFQATT and CDR2 SNEGSKA.

The source material was whole blood. The rearranged segments are TRBV20-1 and TRBJ2-7; the D region may be TRBD1 or TRBD2, each matching 5 bases equally. The source of this sequence is an adult who was a healthcare worker with PCR-confirmed SARS-CoV-2 infection or an uninfected control (not recorded which). The DNA sequence follows: TGCAGTGCTAGAGGCCGCTCGAGGGGCCCAGATAGCGAGCAGTACTTC. The resulting protein is CSARGRSRGPDSEQYF.